This TCR beta chain was sequenced during a study of CD8+CD57+ T cells in acquired aplastic anemia. Findings and caveats of the study: In CD8+ cells, Simpson's diversity showed no significant difference between patients and controls.

A note on this clonotype: Its specificity is unknown.

Trimming stripped 3 bases from V and 3 bases from J, with 9 bases between. CDR3 length: 13 residues. Per the germline V gene, CDR1 is LNHDA and CDR2 is SQIVND (reference sequence). Template material for TCR beta VDJ and CDR3 profiling consisted of genomic DNA. TCRdb reprocessed the reads with MiXCR, giving one entry per CDR3 protein. The top ten hold around 60% of the sample, which has roughly 200,000 distinct CDR3 sequences, roughly two thirds seen once. An expansion of CD8+CD57+ cells by flow cytometry had been shown in patients chosen for sequencing. The sample was sorted CD4+, CD8+, or CD8+CD57+ T cells (not recorded which) from PBMCs. The clonotype comes from a human donor with aplastic anemia. The J gene is TRBJ2-7, the V gene TRBV19; no reliable D call. The CDR3 DNA is TGTGCCAGTAGTATGGGTTGGGGCTACGAGCAGTACTTC. Protein product: CASSMGWGYEQYF.